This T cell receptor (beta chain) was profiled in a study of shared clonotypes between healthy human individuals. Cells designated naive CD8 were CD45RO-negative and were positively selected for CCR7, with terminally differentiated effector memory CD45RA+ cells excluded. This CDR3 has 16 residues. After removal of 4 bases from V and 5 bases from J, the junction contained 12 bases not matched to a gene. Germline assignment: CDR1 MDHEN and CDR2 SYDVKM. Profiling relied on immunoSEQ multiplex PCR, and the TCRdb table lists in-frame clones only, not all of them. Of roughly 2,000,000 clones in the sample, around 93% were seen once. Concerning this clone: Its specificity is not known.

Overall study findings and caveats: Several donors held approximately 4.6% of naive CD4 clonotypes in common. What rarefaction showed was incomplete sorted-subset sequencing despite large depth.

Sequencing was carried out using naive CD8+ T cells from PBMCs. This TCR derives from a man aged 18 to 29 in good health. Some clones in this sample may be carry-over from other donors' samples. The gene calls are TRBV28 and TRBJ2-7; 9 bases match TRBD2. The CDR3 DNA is TGTGCCAGCAGTTCTATAATAGCGGGAGTGGGGAACGAGCAGTACTTC. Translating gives CASSSIIAGVGNEQYF.